The 28 T cell receptor beta chains presented below share a single source sample, sequenced in a study of regulatory T cells in long-lasting Graves disease. Sample time point: persistent/refractory GD, antithyroid drugs over 5 years with positive TRAb. Extracted RNA from PBMCs served as the source of the TCR library. Sequencing libraries for TCR beta were prepared with iRepertoire HTBI primers and Arm-PCR of CDR3 regions. MiXCR, run by TCRdb on the multiplex PCR reads, gives a single entry per CDR3 protein. The table has 400,000 to 500,000 distinct CDR3 sequences, about a fifth seen once. This material consisted of peripheral blood mononuclear cells (PBMCs), taken when the disease was refractory, from a patient treated with antithyroid drugs. These receptors all stem from a female donor with Graves disease.

This chain uses TRBV29-1 with TRBJ2-7; 8 bases fit TRBD2. Losses at the gene ends were 4 bases for V and 7 bases for J; bases not matched to a gene: 9. CDR3 length: 13 residues. The germline V gene has CDR1 SQVTM and CDR2 ANQGSEA. The chain's CDR3 is CSVVYGRAREQYF. DNA for the CDR3: TGCAGCGTTGTGTACGGGAGGGCCCGGGAGCAGTACTTC.

This clonotype showed up just a few times. This chain joins TRBV7-9 and TRBJ1-2, with D perhaps TRBD1 (5 bases). This CDR3 is 13 amino acids long. Trimming removed 1 base at V and 9 bases at J, with 12 bases between. The V gene's germline CDR1 is SEHNR and CDR2 FQNEAQ (reference sequence). Here the CDR3 reads CASSLGGERRYTF. CDR3 DNA: TGTGCCAGCAGCTTAGGAGGGGAGAGGCGCTACACCTTC.

This clonotype was recorded many times. The chain joins TRBV11-3 to TRBJ2-5, with TRBD2 as a possible D gene (6 bases). The CDR3 is 15 residues long. In germline, CDR1 is SGHNT, CDR2 YENEEA. Trimming shortened V by 1 base and J by 7 bases, and 16 bases separated the two germline ends. CDR3 bases: TGTGCCAGCAGCTTAGGTCGGGGAGGCCCAGGGACCCAGTACTTC. Its protein is CASSLGRGGPGTQYF. The whole variable domain, remainder taken from reference TRBV11-3 and TRBJ2-5, is EAGVVQSPRYKIIEKKQPVAFWCNPISGHNTLYWYLQNLGQGPELLIRYENEEAVDDSQLPKDRFSAERLKGVDSTLKIQPAELGDSAVYLCASSLGRGGPGTQYFGPGTRLLVL.

The sample holds many counts of this clonotype. The chain couples TRBV2 to TRBJ2-5, with D hard to call. This CDR3 is built from 15 residues. Germline V CDR1 and CDR2: SNHLY, FYNNEI. Trimming removed 4 bases from V and 0 bases from J, with 12 bases in between. CDR3 DNA sequence: TGTGCCAGCAGTGGACAACCCCAGAACCAAGAGACCCAGTACTTC. It specifies CASSGQPQNQETQYF.

This clonotype is a singleton in its sample. The chain is built from TRBV19 and TRBJ1-3; maybe TRBD1 (6 bases). This CDR3 contains 15 residues. Germline-derived CDR1 and CDR2 are LNHDA and SQIVND (reference sequence). Between the trimmed V and J ends, which lost 7 bases and 1 base, there was a span of 14 bases. CDR3 sequence: CASTYGGGSGNTIYF. The CDR3 DNA is TGTGCCAGTACCTACGGAGGGGGATCTGGAAACACCATATATTTT. Combining the CDR3 with reference TRBV19 and TRBJ1-3 gives the whole variable domain DGGITQSPKYLFRKEGQNVTLSCEQNLNHDAMYWYRQDPGQGLRLIYYSQIVNDFQKGDIAEGYSVSREKKESFPLTVTSAQKNPTAFYLCASTYGGGSGNTIYFGEGSWLTVV.

Many counts were recorded for this clonotype. The V and J genes are TRBV6-1 and TRBJ1-2; D uncertain. This CDR3 region has 14 residues. Between the trimmed V and J ends, which lost 6 bases and 5 bases, there was a span of 16 bases. The germline CDR1 and CDR2 sequences are MNHNS and SASEGT. The CDR3 here is CASRRDSGLYGYTF. In DNA, the CDR3 is TGTGCCAGCAGACGAGATTCCGGATTATATGGCTACACCTTC.

In its sample, this clonotype was seen many times. The chain joins TRBV10-2 to TRBJ2-7; the D gene is possibly TRBD2 (7 bases). There are 13 residues in the CDR3. The V gene's germline CDR1 is WSHSY and CDR2 SAAADI. V was pared by 10 bases and J by 2 bases, with 15 bases between. The CDR3, as DNA: TGCGCCACCTGGGAGGGGGGGACCTACGAGCAGTACTTC. Protein sequence: CATWEGGTYEQYF.

V usage is TRBV7-2 and J usage is TRBJ2-3, with TRBD1 matching 8 bases. CDR3 length: 17 residues. J was trimmed by 0 bases and V by 1 base; bases with no gene match: 6. Germline V CDR1 and CDR2: SGHTA, FQGNSA. CDR3 sequence: CASSLGTGGYSTDTQYF. The DNA for the CDR3 is TGTGCCAGCAGCTTAGGTACAGGGGGATACAGCACAGATACGCAGTATTTT.

This clonotype has at least ten counts. The chain links TRBV27 to TRBJ2-5, with 11 nucleotides matching TRBD2. CDR3 size: 20 residues. From germline, CDR1 is MNHEY and CDR2 SMNVEV (reference sequence). After removal of 2 bases from V and 5 bases from J, the junction contained 19 bases not matched to a gene. The DNA of the CDR3 is TGTGCCAGCAGTTTACGGATCCCGGGTAGCGGGAGGGCCTGGGATGAGACCCAGTACTTC. This codes for CASSLRIPGSGRAWDETQYF.

This chain joins TRBV20-1 and TRBJ2-5; D is possibly TRBD1 (5 bases). Between the trimmed V and J ends, which lost 5 bases and 1 base, there was a span of 8 bases. Germline CDR1 is DFQATT and CDR2 is SNEGSKA (reference sequence). There are 12 residues in the CDR3. The CDR3 DNA reads as TGCAGTGCTGGGGCTTTCCAAGAGACCCAGTACTTC. It encodes CSAGAFQETQYF.

This clonotype was observed many times. CDR3 in DNA: TGCAGCGTACGACATAGGGACACTGAAGCTTTCTTT. Amino acids: CSVRHRDTEAFF. The V and J genes are TRBV29-1 and TRBJ1-1, with D hard to call. V gave up 6 bases and J gave up 3 bases, with 11 bases separating them. CDR1 is SQVTM and CDR2 is ANQGSEA in the germline V gene. This CDR3 region has 12 residues.

This rearrangement joins TRBV6-1 to TRBJ2-6, with 9 bases aligning to TRBD1. The J segment lost 0 bases and the V segment lost 5 bases, leaving 8 bases of the junction unmatched. The CDR3 runs to 18 residues. CDR1 MNHNS and CDR2 SASEGT come from the germline V gene. The CDR3 reads CASSHRGRGGSGANVLTF. DNA for the CDR3: TGTGCCAGCAGTCACAGGGGGCGCGGGGGCTCTGGGGCCAACGTCCTGACTTTC.

This clonotype was counted a few times. The chain combines TRBV12-3 or TRBV12-4 with TRBJ2-2; D is possibly TRBD2 (5 bases). V lost 6 bases, J lost 8 bases, and 13 bases lay in between. This CDR3 has 13 residues. The CDR3 DNA is TGTGCCAGCAGACGTTCCTGGACTGGGGAGCTGTTTTTT. It yields the protein CASRRSWTGELFF.

Ten or more counts support this clonotype. One junction end does not reproduce the germline sequence, and a read error may be involved. CDR3 amino acids: CASSGGRQQHEQYF. In DNA, the CDR3 is TGTGCCAGCAGCGGAGGACGGCAACAGCATGAGCAGTACTTC. V gene TRBV5-1 combines with J gene TRBJ2-7, with a possible D match to TRBD2 (5 bases). Germline CDR1 is SGHRS and CDR2 is YFSETQ. The CDR3 is 14 residues long.

The rearrangement links TRBV5-5 to TRBJ1-6; 8 nucleotides line up with TRBD1. The CDR3 sequence is 14 residues long. CDR1 SGHKS and CDR2 YYEKEE come from the germline V gene (reference sequence). V was pared by 5 bases and J by 8 bases, with 6 bases of the junction left unmatched. The CDR3 nucleotides are TGTGCCAGCAGGCGGGGACAGGCCGATTCACCCCTCCACTTT. It specifies CASRRGQADSPLHF.

In this sample, this clonotype turned up many times. The chain couples TRBV30 to TRBJ2-5; D unclear. Germline assignment: CDR1 GTSNPN and CDR2 SVGIG (reference sequence). V was cut by 2 bases and J by 1 base, with 8 bases left in between. This CDR3 contains 13 residues. CDR3 in DNA: TGTGCCTGGAGTAGGAGCGCCCAAGAGACCCAGTACTTC. Residues: CAWSRSAQETQYF.

The V and J genes are TRBV6-9 and TRBJ2-1, with 10 positions matching TRBD2. CDR3 size: 18 residues. CDR1 and CDR2 (germline): MNHGY, SVAAGI. V dropped 3 bases and J dropped 7; count of bases not matched to a gene: 15. Here the CDR3 reads CASSYQTFSGRAWNEQFF. The CDR3 DNA is TGTGCCAGCAGTTACCAGACGTTCAGCGGGAGGGCCTGGAATGAGCAGTTCTTC.

This rearrangement joins TRBV19 to TRBJ1-1, with a tentative D call TRBD1 (6 bases). The CDR3 length is 14 residues. Trimming removed 6 bases from V and 0 bases from J, with 11 bases in between. The germline CDR1 and CDR2 sequences are LNHDA and SQIVND (reference sequence). CDR3 nucleotides: TGTGCCAGTAGGACGACAGGTTTGAACACTGAAGCTTTCTTT. Amino acids: CASRTTGLNTEAFF. The full variable domain, rest sourced from reference TRBV19 and TRBJ1-1, is DGGITQSPKYLFRKEGQNVTLSCEQNLNHDAMYWYRQDPGQGLRLIYYSQIVNDFQKGDIAEGYSVSREKKESFPLTVTSAQKNPTAFYLCASRTTGLNTEAFFGQGTRLTVV.

This clonotype was counted a single time. V gene TRBV20-1 combines with J gene TRBJ2-5; TRBD1 or TRBD2 may be the D gene (5 bases each). The CDR3 is 13 residues long. Between the trimmed V and J ends, which lost 7 bases and 5 bases, there was a span of 17 bases. The germline gives CDR1 DFQATT, CDR2 SNEGSKA (reference sequence). Here the CDR3 DNA reads TGCAGTGTCGAGGGGCTAGCAGGGGAGACCCAGTACTTC. This codes for CSVEGLAGETQYF.

V and J are TRBV5-4 and TRBJ1-1; no firm D call. The CDR3 is 17 residues long. Trimming took 0 bases from V and 1 from J, leaving 16 bases between them. Germline V lookup: CDR1 SGHNT, CDR2 YYREEE (reference sequence). As DNA, the CDR3 is TGTGCCAGCAGCTTGGAACAGAGCCGGGTTCGGAACACTGAAGCTTTCTTT. It encodes CASSLEQSRVRNTEAFF.

This clonotype was seen many times. The CDR3 loop is CASSLGGLDTYEQYF. DNA for the CDR3: TGTGCCAGCAGTTTAGGGGGACTGGATACCTACGAGCAGTACTTC. The chain uses TRBV12-3 or TRBV12-4 and TRBJ2-7; tentative D call: TRBD2 (6 bases). This CDR3 is built from 15 residues. V was shortened by 1 base and J by 2 bases, with 12 bases between the two germline ends.

The chain recombines TRBV19 with TRBJ1-6; D remains unclear. The germline V gene has CDR1 LNHDA and CDR2 SQIVND (reference sequence). This CDR3 region has 14 residues. V was pared by 3 bases and J by 5 bases, with 8 bases between. Here the CDR3 reads CASSIGQDNSPLHF. The CDR3 DNA reads as TGTGCCAGTAGTATCGGGCAAGATAATTCACCCCTCCACTTT.

This clonotype was observed many times. The gene calls are TRBV6-2 or TRBV6-3 and TRBJ2-7, with TRBD2 matching 10 bases. This CDR3 spans 16 amino acids. V trimming: 5 bases; J trimming: 0 bases; junction bases outside the gene matches: 7. CDR1 is MNHEY and CDR2 is SVGEGT in the germline V gene. CDR3: CASSGSSGRLSYEQYF. In nucleotides, the CDR3 is TGTGCCAGCAGTGGGAGTAGCGGGAGGCTCTCCTACGAGCAGTACTTC.

This clonotype was detected ten times or more. Since a much larger clone is just one base distant, this may be a read error. Since no conserved phenylalanine or tryptophan closes the CDR3, a read error is the likely cause. V and J are TRBV2 and TRBJ1-1; D is unresolved. V lost 5 bases to trimming and J lost 0 bases, with 1 base between them. The CDR3 totals 11 residues. Germline CDR1 and CDR2: SNHLY and FYNNEI. The CDR3 region has the DNA TGTGCCAGCAGTTTGAACACTGAAGCTTTCCTT. Translated: CASSLNTEAFL.

This clonotype was counted only a few times. This chain's CDR3 is CSVGTGGGRNEQYF. The CDR3 coding sequence is TGCAGCGTCGGGACCGGGGGGGGGCGCAACGAGCAGTACTTC. The V gene is TRBV29-1, the J gene TRBJ2-7, with 8 nucleotides matching TRBD2. The CDR3 runs 14 residues. Germline CDR1 SQVTM, CDR2 ANQGSEA. The J segment lost 5 bases and the V segment lost 6 bases, leaving 12 bases of the junction unmatched.

This clonotype showed up just a few times. The chain recombines TRBV12-3 or TRBV12-4 with TRBJ2-2; TRBD1 agrees at 10 bases. This CDR3 region has 16 residues. After removal of 7 bases from V and 4 bases from J, the junction contained 9 bases not matched to a gene. The CDR3: CASTQTGGSVTGELFF. In DNA form, the CDR3 reads TGTGCCAGCACCCAGACAGGGGGCTCGGTCACCGGGGAGCTGTTTTTT.

The V and J genes are TRBV27 and TRBJ2-7; D possibly matches TRBD1 or TRBD2 (6 bases each). Germline V gene lookup returns CDR1 MNHEY and CDR2 SMNVEV (reference sequence). The CDR3 length is 15 residues. The V end lost 3 bases, the J end lost 2 bases, and 14 bases lay between the germline ends. The CDR3 loop is CASSFRQEGPYEQYF. The CDR3 DNA is TGTGCCAGCAGTTTCCGACAGGAGGGACCCTACGAGCAGTACTTC.

This clonotype was seen repeatedly, ten times or more. This chain links TRBV12-3 or TRBV12-4 with TRBJ1-2, with D uncertain. The CDR3 is 14 amino acids. The V end was cut by 8 bases, the J end by 4 bases, with 17 bases between. Written as DNA, the CDR3 is TGTGCCAGCTCCATTGGAGGTGCTGCCTATGGCTACACCTTC. Protein: CASSIGGAAYGYTF.